This T cell receptor beta chain is from a study of response to subunit inactivated influenza vaccine. Findings of the study overall: The authors suggested that few new T cells are recruited per seasonal influenza vaccination.

TCRdb passed the RT-PCR reads through MiXCR, listing each CDR3 protein once. Of a few hundred thousand distinct CDR3 sequences listed, around 10% are singletons. Concerning this clonotype: Its antigen is unidentified.

A further study also used this sample, focusing on T cells expressing NK-cell markers. This second study says: Beta-chain TCR cDNA was generated via 5'RACE template switching with UMIs. Serological testing identified most of the eight sequenced donors as HCMV-seropositive and one as seronegative. Dominance of the CD3+CD56-NKG2C+ fraction by these clonotypes also held in several donors.

The sequence derives from a man in his forties or fifties who received an inactivated influenza vaccine. Sequencing used PBMCs from blood, obtained on the day of vaccination.

The CDR3 region has the DNA TGTGCAAGTCGCTTAGGAGACAGAAAGGGGGGCATTCAGTACTTC. Protein product: CASRLGDRKGGIQYF. The chain has TRBV12-2 and TRBJ2-4; TRBD1, the table's D call, was not compared with the DNA. TRBV12-2 is a known pseudogene. The CDR3 is 15 amino acids.